This T cell receptor beta chain was captured by sequencing in a study of T cells after yellow fever vaccination. TCRdb itself ran the 5' RACE reads through MiXCR, one entry per CDR3 protein. The sample lists some 350,000 distinct CDR3 sequences, about 6.2% occurring once. The CDR3 consists of 13 residues. V was clipped by 6 bases and J by 3 bases, with 8 bases between them. This material consisted of PBMCs, taken 5 days after the yellow fever booster vaccination. The TCR was taken from a young man who received the YFV17D yellow fever vaccine. The chain joins TRBV12-3 or TRBV12-4 to TRBJ2-2; D uncertain. The CDR3 DNA sequence: TGTGCCAGCAGCAACTATGACACCGGGGAGCTGTTTTTT. It yields the protein CASSNYDTGELFF.